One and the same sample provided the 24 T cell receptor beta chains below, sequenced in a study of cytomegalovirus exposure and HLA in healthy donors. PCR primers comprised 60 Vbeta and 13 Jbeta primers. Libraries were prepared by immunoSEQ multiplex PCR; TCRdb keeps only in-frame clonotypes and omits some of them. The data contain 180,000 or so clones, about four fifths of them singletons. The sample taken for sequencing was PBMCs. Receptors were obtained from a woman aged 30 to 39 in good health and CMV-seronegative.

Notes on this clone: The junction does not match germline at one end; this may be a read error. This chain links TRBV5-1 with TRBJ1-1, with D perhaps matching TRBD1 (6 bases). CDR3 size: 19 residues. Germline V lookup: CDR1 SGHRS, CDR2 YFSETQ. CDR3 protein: CASSPGRFDRLGVNSEAFF. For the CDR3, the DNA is TGCGCCAGCAGCCCGGGGCGGTTTGACAGGTTGGGGGTGAACTCTGAAGCTTTCTTT.

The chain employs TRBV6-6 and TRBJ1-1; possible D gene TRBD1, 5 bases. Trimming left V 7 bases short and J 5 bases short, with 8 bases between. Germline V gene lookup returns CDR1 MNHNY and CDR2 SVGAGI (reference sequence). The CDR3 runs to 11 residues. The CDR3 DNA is TGTGCCAGCACGGAGGGGACTGAAGCTTTCTTT. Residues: CASTEGTEAFF.

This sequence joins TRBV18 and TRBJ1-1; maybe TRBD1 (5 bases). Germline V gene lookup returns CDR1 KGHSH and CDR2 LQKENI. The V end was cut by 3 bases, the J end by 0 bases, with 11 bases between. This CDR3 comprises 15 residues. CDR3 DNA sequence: TGTGCCAGCTCACCGGGGGGAACCCTGAACACTGAAGCTTTCTTT. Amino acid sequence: CASSPGGTLNTEAFF. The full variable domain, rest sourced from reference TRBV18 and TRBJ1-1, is NAGVMQNPRHLVRRRGQEARLRCSPMKGHSHVYWYRQLPEEGLKFMVYLQKENIIDESGMPKERFSAEFPKEGPSILRIQQVVRGDSAAYFCASSPGGTLNTEAFFGQGTRLTVV.

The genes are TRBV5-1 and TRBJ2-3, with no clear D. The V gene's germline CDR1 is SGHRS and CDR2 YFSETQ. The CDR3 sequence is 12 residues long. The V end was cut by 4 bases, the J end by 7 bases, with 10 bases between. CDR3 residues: CASSIEHHTQYF. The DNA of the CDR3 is TGCGCCAGCAGCATTGAACATCATACGCAGTATTTT.

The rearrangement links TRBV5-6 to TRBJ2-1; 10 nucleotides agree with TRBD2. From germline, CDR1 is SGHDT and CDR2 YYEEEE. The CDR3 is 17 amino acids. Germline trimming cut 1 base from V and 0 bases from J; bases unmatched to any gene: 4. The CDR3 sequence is CASSLRKRGGSYNEQFF. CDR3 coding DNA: TGTGCCAGCAGCTTGAGGAAGCGGGGGGGCTCCTACAATGAGCAGTTCTTC. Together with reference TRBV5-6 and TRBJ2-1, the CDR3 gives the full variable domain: DAGVTQSPTHLIKTRGQQVTLRCSPKSGHDTVSWYQQALGQGPQFIFQYYEEEERQRGNFPDRFSGHQFPNYSSELNVNALLLGDSALYLCASSLRKRGGSYNEQFFGPGTRLTVL.

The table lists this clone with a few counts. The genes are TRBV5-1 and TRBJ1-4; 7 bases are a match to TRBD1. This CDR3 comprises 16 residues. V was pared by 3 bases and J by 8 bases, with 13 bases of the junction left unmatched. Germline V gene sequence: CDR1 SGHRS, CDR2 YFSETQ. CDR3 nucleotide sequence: TGCGCCAGCAGCTCGGGGACGACAGGGAGGTACGAAAAACTGTTTTTT. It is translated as CASSSGTTGRYEKLFF. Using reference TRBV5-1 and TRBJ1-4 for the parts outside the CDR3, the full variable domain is KAGVTQTPRYLIKTRGQQVTLSCSPISGHRSVSWYQQTPGQGLQFLFEYFSETQRNKGNFPGRFSGRQFSNSRSEMNVSTLELGDSALYLCASSSGTTGRYEKLFFGSGTQLSVL.

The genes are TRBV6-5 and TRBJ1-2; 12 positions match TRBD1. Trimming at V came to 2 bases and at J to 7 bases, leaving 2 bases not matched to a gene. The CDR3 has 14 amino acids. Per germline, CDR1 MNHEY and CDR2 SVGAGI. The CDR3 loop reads CASSYGTGGTGYTF. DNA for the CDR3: TGTGCCAGCAGTTACGGGACAGGGGGCACTGGCTACACCTTC.

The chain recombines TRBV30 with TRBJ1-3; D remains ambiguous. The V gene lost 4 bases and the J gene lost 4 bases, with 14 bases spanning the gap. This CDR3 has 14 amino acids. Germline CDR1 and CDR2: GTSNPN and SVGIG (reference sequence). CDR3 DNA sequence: TGTGCCTGGATGCGGGCAAGTTCGGGAAACACCATATATTTT. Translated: CAWMRASSGNTIYF.

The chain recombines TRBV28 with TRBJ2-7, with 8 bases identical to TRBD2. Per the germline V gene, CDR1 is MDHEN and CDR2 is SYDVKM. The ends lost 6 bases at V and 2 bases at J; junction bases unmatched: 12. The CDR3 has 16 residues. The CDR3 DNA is TGTGCCAGCAGCCCCGGGGGGGCTGGGGGCGCCTACGAGCAGTACTTC. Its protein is CASSPGGAGGAYEQYF.

Written as DNA, the CDR3 is TGTGCCAGCAGCCAAGATGGGCTGAGCACAGATACGCAGTATTTT. Translated, it gives CASSQDGLSTDTQYF. The chain employs TRBV4-2 and TRBJ2-3; D not certain. The V end was cut by 0 bases, the J end by 0 bases, with 7 bases between. The CDR3 loop spans 15 amino acids. In germline, CDR1 is LGHNA, CDR2 YNFKEQ.

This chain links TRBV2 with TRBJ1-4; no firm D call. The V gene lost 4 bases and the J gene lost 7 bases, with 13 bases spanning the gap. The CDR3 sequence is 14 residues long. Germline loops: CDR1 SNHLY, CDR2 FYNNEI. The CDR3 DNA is TGTGCCAGCAGTGCGTATCAGGAGGGTGAAAAACTGTTTTTT. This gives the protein CASSAYQEGEKLFF.

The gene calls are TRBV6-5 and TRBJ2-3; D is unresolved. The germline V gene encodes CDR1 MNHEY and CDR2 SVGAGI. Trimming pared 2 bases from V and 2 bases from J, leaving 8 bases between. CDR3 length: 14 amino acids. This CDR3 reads CASSYPGHTDTQYF. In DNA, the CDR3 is TGTGCCAGCAGTTACCCTGGCCACACAGATACGCAGTATTTT.

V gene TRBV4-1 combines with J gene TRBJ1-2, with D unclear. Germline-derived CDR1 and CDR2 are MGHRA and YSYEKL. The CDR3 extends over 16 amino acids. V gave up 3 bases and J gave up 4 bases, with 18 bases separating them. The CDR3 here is CASSQGSGGLIYGYTF. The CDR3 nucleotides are TGCGCCAGCAGCCAGGGATCAGGAGGCCTAATCTATGGCTACACCTTC.

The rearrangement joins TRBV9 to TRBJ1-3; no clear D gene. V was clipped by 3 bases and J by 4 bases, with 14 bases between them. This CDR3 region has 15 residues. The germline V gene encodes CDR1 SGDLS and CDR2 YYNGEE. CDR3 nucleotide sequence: TGTGCCAGCAGCGAAAACAGTCGACCAGGAAACACCATATATTTT. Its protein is CASSENSRPGNTIYF.

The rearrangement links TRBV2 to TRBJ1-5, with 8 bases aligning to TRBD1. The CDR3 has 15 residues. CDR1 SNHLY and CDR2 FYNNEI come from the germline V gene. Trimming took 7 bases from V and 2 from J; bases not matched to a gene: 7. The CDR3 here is CASNKGQAGNQPQHF. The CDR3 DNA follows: TGTGCCAGCAATAAGGGACAGGCCGGCAATCAGCCCCAGCATTTT. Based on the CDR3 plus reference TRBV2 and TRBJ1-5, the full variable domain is EPEVTQTPSHQVTQMGQEVILRCVPISNHLYFYWYRQILGQKVEFLVSFYNNEISEKSEIFDDQFSVERPDGSNFTLKIRSTKLEDSAMYFCASNKGQAGNQPQHFGDGTRLSIL.

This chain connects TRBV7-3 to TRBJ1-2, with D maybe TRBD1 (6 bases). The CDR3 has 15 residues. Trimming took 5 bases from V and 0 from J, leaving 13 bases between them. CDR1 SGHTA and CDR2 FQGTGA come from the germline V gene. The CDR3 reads CASSPTQGTNYGYTF. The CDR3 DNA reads TGTGCCAGCAGCCCCACCCAGGGGACTAACTATGGCTACACCTTC.

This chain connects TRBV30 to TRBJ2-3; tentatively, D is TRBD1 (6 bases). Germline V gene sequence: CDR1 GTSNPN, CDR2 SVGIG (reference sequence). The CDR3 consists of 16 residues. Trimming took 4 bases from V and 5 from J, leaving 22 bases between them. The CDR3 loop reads CAWTGWGTQKEDTQYF. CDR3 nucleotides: TGTGCCTGGACCGGATGGGGGACACAGAAGGAAGATACGCAGTATTTT.

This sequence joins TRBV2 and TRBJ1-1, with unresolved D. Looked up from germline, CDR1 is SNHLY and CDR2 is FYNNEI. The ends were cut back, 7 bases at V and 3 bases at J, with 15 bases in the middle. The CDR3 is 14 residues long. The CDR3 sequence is CASTWRPGYTEAFF. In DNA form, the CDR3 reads TGTGCCAGCACCTGGCGTCCGGGTTACACTGAAGCTTTCTTT. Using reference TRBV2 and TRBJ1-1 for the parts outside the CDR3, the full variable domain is EPEVTQTPSHQVTQMGQEVILRCVPISNHLYFYWYRQILGQKVEFLVSFYNNEISEKSEIFDDQFSVERPDGSNFTLKIRSTKLEDSAMYFCASTWRPGYTEAFFGQGTRLTVV.

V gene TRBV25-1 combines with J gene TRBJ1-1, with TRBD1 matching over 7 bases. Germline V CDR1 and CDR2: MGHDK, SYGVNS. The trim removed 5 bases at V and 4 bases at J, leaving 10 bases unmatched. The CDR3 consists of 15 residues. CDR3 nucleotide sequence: TGTGCCAGCAGTCCCTCGACAGGGCTGCGCACTGAAGCTTTCTTT. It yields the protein CASSPSTGLRTEAFF.

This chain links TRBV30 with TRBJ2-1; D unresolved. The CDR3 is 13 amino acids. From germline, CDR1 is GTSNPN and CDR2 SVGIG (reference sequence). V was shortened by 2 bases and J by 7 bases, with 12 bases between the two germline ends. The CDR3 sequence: CAWSPGRANEQFF. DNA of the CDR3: TGTGCCTGGAGTCCGGGTCGCGCAAATGAGCAGTTCTTC.

CDR3 protein: CASTRNGGEDTQYF. In DNA form, the CDR3 reads TGTGCCAGCACTAGAAACGGGGGGGAGGATACGCAGTATTTT. This chain connects TRBV7-2 to TRBJ2-3, with 8 bases matching TRBD2. From germline, CDR1 is SGHTA and CDR2 FQGNSA. V lost 7 bases, J lost 6 bases, and 9 bases stayed unmatched. This CDR3 spans 14 amino acids.

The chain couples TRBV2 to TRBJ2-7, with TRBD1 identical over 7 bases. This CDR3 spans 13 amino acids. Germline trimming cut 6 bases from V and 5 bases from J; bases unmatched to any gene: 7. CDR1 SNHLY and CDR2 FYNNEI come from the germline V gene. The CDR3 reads CASRETGAHEQYF. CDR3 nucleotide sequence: TGTGCCAGCAGAGAAACAGGGGCCCACGAGCAGTACTTC.

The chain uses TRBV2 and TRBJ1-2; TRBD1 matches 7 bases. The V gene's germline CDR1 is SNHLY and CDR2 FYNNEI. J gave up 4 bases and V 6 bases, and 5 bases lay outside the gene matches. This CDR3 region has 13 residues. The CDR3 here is CASRAGGPYGYTF. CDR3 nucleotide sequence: TGTGCCAGCAGGGCAGGGGGACCCTATGGCTACACCTTC.

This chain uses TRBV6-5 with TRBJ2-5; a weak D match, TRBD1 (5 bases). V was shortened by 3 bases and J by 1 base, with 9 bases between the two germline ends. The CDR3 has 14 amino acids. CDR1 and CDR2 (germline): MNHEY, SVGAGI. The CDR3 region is CASSYRQLQETQYF. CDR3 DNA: TGTGCCAGCAGTTATAGACAGCTCCAAGAGACCCAGTACTTC.